Below are 27 T cell receptor beta chains sequenced from a single sample in a study of response to subunit inactivated influenza vaccine. TCRdb recomputed calls from the RT-PCR reads with MiXCR, one row per CDR3 protein. This sample yields around 520,000 distinct CDR3 sequences, of which approximately 12% are seen a single time; 10% belongs to the top ten. The sample in question was PBMCs from blood, obtained on the day of vaccination. All receptors derive from a man aged 50-59 years who received an inactivated influenza vaccine.

The chain joins TRBV3-1 to TRBJ2-1; maybe TRBD2 (6 bases). Germline CDR1 LGHDT, CDR2 YNNKEL (reference sequence). V was clipped by 4 bases and J by 5 bases, with 15 bases between them. CDR3 length equals 15 residues. The CDR3: CASSRGTLGHNEQFF. In nucleotides, the CDR3 is TGTGCCAGCAGCCGCGGGACCCTGGGGCACAATGAGCAGTTCTTC.

The chain uses TRBV20-1 and TRBJ1-1, with 7 bases fitting TRBD1. The junction had 6 bases not matched to a gene; V was cut back by 4 bases and J by 7 bases. In germline, CDR1 is DFQATT, CDR2 SNEGSKA (reference sequence). The CDR3 runs to 12 residues. The CDR3 nucleotides are TGCAGTGCTACGACAGGGACCCTTGAAGCTTTCTTT. It translates to CSATTGTLEAFF.

This clonotype has a handful of counts. V usage is TRBV28 and J usage is TRBJ2-2; 8 nucleotides agree with TRBD1. Looked up from germline, CDR1 is MDHEN and CDR2 is SYDVKM. After removal of 5 bases from V and 5 bases from J, the junction contained 7 bases not matched to a gene. CDR3 length equals 15 residues. CDR3 in DNA: TGTGCCAGCAGTACCACAGGGGGAAGGACCGGGGAGCTGTTTTTT. This codes for CASSTTGGRTGELFF. Filled out from reference TRBV28 and TRBJ2-2, the complete variable domain reads DVKVTQSSRYLVKRTGEKVFLECVQDMDHENMFWYRQDPGLGLRLIYFSYDVKMKEKGDIPEGYSVSREKKERFSLILESASTNQTSMYLCASSTTGGRTGELFFGEGSRLTVL.

The table lists this clonotype with many counts. The chain links TRBV5-6 to TRBJ2-1; TRBD1 aligns across 7 bases. The trim removed 0 bases at V and 5 bases at J, leaving 5 bases unmatched. The germline CDR1 and CDR2 sequences are SGHDT and YYEEEE. The CDR3 is made up of 15 amino acids. The CDR3 DNA reads as TGTGCCAGCAGCTTGGGACAGGGATTGAACAATGAGCAGTTCTTC. It specifies CASSLGQGLNNEQFF.

The gene calls are TRBV25-1 and TRBJ2-3; D gene unclear. The germline V gene has CDR1 MGHDK and CDR2 SYGVNS. Trimming removed 11 bases at V and 3 bases at J, with 9 bases between. The CDR3 runs 11 residues. The CDR3, as DNA: TGTGCCTCAGCACTTACAGATACGCAGTATTTT. Its translation is CASALTDTQYF.

This clonotype was seen a few times. The V and J genes are TRBV5-1 and TRBJ1-1; no firm D call. This CDR3 contains 15 residues. The V end lost 0 bases, the J end lost 0 bases, and 9 bases lay between the germline ends. Germline values: CDR1 SGHRS, CDR2 YFSETQ. CDR3 nucleotides: TGCGCCAGCAGCTTGGAATCTAGGGTGAACACTGAAGCTTTCTTT. This gives the protein CASSLESRVNTEAFF.

This clonotype was observed at least ten times. The chain joins TRBV29-1 to TRBJ2-7; 9 nucleotides agree with TRBD2. Germline-derived CDR1 and CDR2 are SQVTM and ANQGSEA. The CDR3 has 22 amino acids. Trimming removed 5 bases from V and 4 bases from J; junction bases left unmatched: 33. In DNA, the CDR3 is TGCAGCGTTAACCGTGGACGTGGAGGAGAGGATAGCGGGAGTCCAATGGTGTACGAGCAGTACTTC. Amino acid sequence: CSVNRGRGGEDSGSPMVYEQYF.

In its sample, this clonotype was seen a few times. The V and J genes are TRBV29-1 and TRBJ2-4; weak D call: TRBD1 (5 bases). The V gene lost 3 bases and the J gene lost 0 bases, with 12 bases spanning the gap. This CDR3 is 15 amino acids long. Germline V gives CDR1 SQVTM, CDR2 ANQGSEA. CDR3: CSVDGGAKAKNIQYF. The CDR3, as DNA: TGCAGCGTTGATGGTGGGGCCAAAGCCAAAAACATTCAGTACTTC.

The chain couples TRBV7-2 to TRBJ2-5; D is ambiguous. Germline CDR1 reads SGHTA; CDR2 reads FQGNSA. The CDR3 spans 13 residues. V was clipped by 1 base and J by 3 bases, with 6 bases between them. The CDR3 is CASSLGAEETQYF. CDR3 bases: TGTGCCAGCAGCTTAGGGGCTGAAGAGACCCAGTACTTC.

This clonotype was picked up many times. This chain uses TRBV7-2 with TRBJ2-3; D might be TRBD2 (6 bases). Trimming cost V 3 bases and J 11 bases, with 9 bases left between them. Germline loops: CDR1 SGHTA, CDR2 FQGNSA. The CDR3 length is 11 residues. CDR3 nucleotide sequence: TGTGCCAGCAGCTTCCCTAGCGAGCAGTATTTT. Translation: CASSFPSEQYF.

V gene TRBV5-1 combines with J gene TRBJ1-1; the D gene is possibly TRBD1 (6 bases). Trimming removed 3 bases from V and 6 bases from J, with 15 bases in between. Germline V gives CDR1 SGHRS, CDR2 YFSETQ. The length of the CDR3 is 14 residues. The CDR3 region is CASSSGDGTSEAFF. The CDR3 DNA reads TGCGCCAGCAGCTCGGGGGACGGGACATCTGAAGCTTTCTTT.

This clonotype has a handful of counts. The J gene is TRBJ2-3, the V gene TRBV7-6; D remains unclear. V lost 4 bases and J 6 bases, leaving 17 bases between the germline ends. Per the germline V gene, CDR1 is SGHVS and CDR2 is FNYEAQ. CDR3 size: 15 residues. The CDR3 DNA reads TGTGCCAGCAGCTCTCCCCTCCTTTCCAGTGATACGCAGTATTTT. Translating gives CASSSPLLSSDTQYF. Using reference TRBV7-6 and TRBJ2-3 for the parts outside the CDR3, the full variable domain is GAGVSQSPRYKVTKRGQDVALRCDPISGHVSLYWYRQALGQGPEFLTYFNYEAQQDKSGLPNDRFSAERPEGSISTLTIQRTEQRDSAMYRCASSSPLLSSDTQYFGPGTRLTVL.

The table lists this clonotype with many counts. The chain joins TRBV12-3 or TRBV12-4 to TRBJ2-7, with TRBD1 matching 10 bases. The CDR3 contains 16 residues. V was clipped by 7 bases and J by 3 bases; unmatched bases: 12. The CDR3 region is CASTLGSGQGYYEQYF. Written as DNA, the CDR3 is TGTGCCAGCACTCTGGGTTCGGGACAGGGGTACTACGAGCAGTACTTC.

This clonotype was seen a few times. The V call is TRBV7-7, the J call TRBJ2-1; TRBD1 is a possible D gene (6 bases). The V and J ends lost 1 base and 5 bases respectively, with 9 bases between them. The CDR3 runs to 14 residues. Germline values: CDR1 SSHAT, CDR2 FNYEAQ (reference sequence). The CDR3 loop reads CASSLGTEDNEQFF. DNA of the CDR3: TGTGCCAGCAGCTTAGGGACAGAAGACAATGAGCAGTTCTTC.

The table lists this clonotype with a few counts. The chain employs TRBV4-1 and TRBJ1-1; no firm D call. Trimming cost V 4 bases and J 5 bases, with 20 bases left between them. The germline V gene has CDR1 MGHRA and CDR2 YSYEKL. CDR3 size: 16 residues. CDR3 coding DNA: TGCGCCAGCAGCCCCCGACCCCTACGGCTCAGGACTGAAGCTTTCTTT. Its protein product is CASSPRPLRLRTEAFF.

The chain couples TRBV5-1 to TRBJ2-1; a weak D match, TRBD1 (8 bases). From germline, CDR1 is SGHRS and CDR2 YFSETQ. With 1 base removed from V and 9 bases from J, the gap between germline ends came to 17 bases. The length of the CDR3 is 15 residues. The CDR3 spells CASSLRVTGEGEQFF. The CDR3, as DNA: TGCGCCAGCAGCTTGCGGGTGACAGGGGAGGGTGAGCAGTTCTTC.

The CDR3 DNA is TGTGCCAGCTCACCCTCGGGCGCTAGCGGGATTGATGAGCAGTTCTTC. It is translated as CASSPSGASGIDEQFF. The chain joins TRBV18 to TRBJ2-1; 9 nucleotides match TRBD2. This CDR3 contains 16 residues. Per germline, CDR1 KGHSH and CDR2 LQKENI. The V and J ends lost 3 bases and 8 bases, in that order; junction bases with no gene match: 11.

This clonotype occurred a few times. V gene TRBV7-2 combines with J gene TRBJ2-5, with unresolved D. This CDR3 has 14 residues. Germline assignment: CDR1 SGHTA and CDR2 FQGNSA. V dropped 0 bases and J dropped 1 base, with 6 bases sitting between them. As DNA, the CDR3 is TGTGCCAGCAGCTTAGCCCAGATCCAAGAGACCCAGTACTTC. Protein sequence: CASSLAQIQETQYF.

This clonotype has at least ten counts. The rearrangement uses TRBV5-6 and TRBJ2-2; TRBD2 aligns across 12 bases. CDR3 length equals 15 residues. Germline V gives CDR1 SGHDT, CDR2 YYEEEE. The J segment lost 6 bases and the V segment lost 4 bases, leaving 4 bases of the junction unmatched. CDR3 sequence: CASSRLAGEAGELFF. The DNA of the CDR3 is TGTGCCAGCAGCCGACTAGCGGGAGAAGCCGGGGAGCTGTTTTTT.

The chain carries TRBV9 and TRBJ2-1, with 9 nucleotides matching TRBD2. With 9 bases clipped from V and 6 bases from J, the junction kept 7 bases outside the gene matches. This CDR3 region has 13 residues. CDR1 and CDR2 (germline): SGDLS, YYNGEE. CDR3 region: CANISGSFNEQFF. CDR3 DNA: TGTGCCAATATTAGCGGGAGCTTCAATGAGCAGTTCTTC.

This clonotype has more than one count but fewer than ten. The CDR3 region is CASSQDRYYEQYF. The CDR3 bases are TGTGCCAGCAGCCAGGACAGGTACTACGAGCAGTACTTC. V is TRBV3-1 and J is TRBJ2-7; TRBD1 matches at 7 bases. Per germline, CDR1 LGHDT and CDR2 YNNKEL (reference sequence). Unmatched junction bases numbered 2, after V lost 3 bases and J lost 3 bases. This CDR3 region has 13 residues.

This chain uses TRBV5-6 with TRBJ2-5; weak D call: TRBD1 (6 bases). The CDR3 length is 15 residues. V was pared by 1 base and J by 1 base, with 11 bases between. The germline CDR1 and CDR2 sequences are SGHDT and YYEEEE. CDR3 in amino acids: CASSLPRTAQETQYF. In DNA, the CDR3 is TGTGCCAGCAGCTTGCCCCGGACAGCCCAAGAGACCCAGTACTTC.

Only a few counts were recorded for this clonotype. The chain couples TRBV3-1 to TRBJ1-5; no clear D gene. The V gene lost 3 bases and the J gene lost 4 bases, with 7 bases spanning the gap. This CDR3 is 13 amino acids long. Per the germline V gene, CDR1 is LGHDT and CDR2 is YNNKEL (reference sequence). The CDR3 region has the DNA TGTGCCAGCAGCCATTCGGGGAATCAGCCCCAGCATTTT. Encoded protein: CASSHSGNQPQHF.

The chain is built from TRBV6-5 and TRBJ1-4; the D is unclear. The germline V and J ends were trimmed by 0 bases and 0 bases, with 5 bases remaining between them. The CDR3 spans 15 residues. Looked up from germline, CDR1 is MNHEY and CDR2 is SVGAGI. CDR3 residues: CASSYSGATNEKLFF. Here the CDR3 DNA reads TGTGCCAGCAGTTACTCAGGCGCAACTAATGAAAAACTGTTTTTT.

V and J are TRBV27 and TRBJ2-3; TRBD2 aligns across 10 bases. The V and J ends lost 5 bases and 3 bases, in that order; junction bases with no gene match: 5. Germline lookup yields CDR1 MNHEY and CDR2 SMNVEV (reference sequence). The CDR3 totals 15 residues. CDR3 DNA sequence: TGTGCCAGCAGTAAAGCGGGGGGGCCGACAGATACGCAGTATTTT. As protein: CASSKAGGPTDTQYF.

This clonotype was observed a few times. The CDR3 protein is CASSQDLAGTGELFF. The CDR3 region has the DNA TGCGCCAGCAGCCAGGATTTAGCGGGAACCGGGGAGCTGTTTTTT. The chain is built from TRBV4-3 and TRBJ2-2; 8 bases match TRBD2. J lost 5 bases, V lost 3 bases, and 5 bases had no gene match. Germline V CDR1 and CDR2: LGHNA, YSLEER. The CDR3 loop spans 15 amino acids.

This clonotype was seen at least ten times. The chain links TRBV12-3 or TRBV12-4 to TRBJ1-2, with TRBD1 as a possible D gene (6 bases). With 5 bases removed from V and 4 bases from J, the gap between germline ends came to 14 bases. CDR3 length: 14 residues. The CDR3 DNA follows: TGTGCCAGCAGTCATCTAAACAGGGCCTATGGCTACACCTTC. Translated, it gives CASSHLNRAYGYTF.